The 17 T cell receptor beta chains below all came from one sample that was sequenced in a study of neurological immune-mediated disorders (dated by TCRdb to between 2017 and 2020). Library generation was performed with 5' RACE. The run used an Illumina HiSeq 2500. TCRdb reprocessed the public reads (quality trimming at Q25 with fastp, clone calling with MiXCR) and kept in-frame beta chains. CDR3 protein duplicates are merged, each entry listing the most common genes and DNA. The sample table holds over 25,000 distinct CDR3 sequences, of which roughly a quarter were seen once. Roughly 30% of the sample lies in the top ten. Material for sequencing was CD4+ T cells from blood. These receptors all stem from a man aged 50 to 59 with HTLV-1-associated myelopathy (HAM/TSP).

This clonotype was seen repeatedly, ten times or more. The CDR3: CSARGAGYGYTF. In DNA, the CDR3 is TGCAGTGCTAGAGGGGCAGGGTATGGCTACACCTTC. The chain links TRBV20-1 to TRBJ1-2; tentative D call: TRBD1 (5 bases). Trimming left V 1 base short and J 5 bases short, with 8 bases between. The CDR3 totals 12 residues. The germline CDR1 and CDR2 sequences are DFQATT and SNEGSKA (reference sequence).

At least ten counts were recorded for this clonotype. The chain recombines TRBV7-2 with TRBJ2-3, with 9 bases matching TRBD2. The CDR3 runs to 14 residues. Germline assignment: CDR1 SGHTA and CDR2 FQGNSA. V lost 5 bases and J lost 4; bases outside the gene matches: 4. CDR3 DNA sequence: TGTGCCAGCAGCCTTAGCGGGGGCGCAGATACGCAGTATTTT. Its translation: CASSLSGGADTQYF.

As to this clonotype: One end of the junction fails to match germline, which may point to a read error. V and J are TRBV20-1 and TRBJ2-6; possibly TRBD1 for D (5 bases). The CDR3 length is 14 residues. Germline V gene data show CDR1 as DFQATT and CDR2 as SNEGSKA (reference sequence). CDR3 loop: CSATGPSGAKVLTF. For the CDR3, the DNA is TGCAGTGCTACCGGACCCTCTGGGGCCAAAGTCCTGACTTTC.

The chain joins TRBV10-2 to TRBJ1-1, with TRBD1 matching 9 bases. This CDR3 spans 16 amino acids. The V gene end was trimmed by 6 bases and the J gene end by 7 bases; junction bases not matched to a gene: 15. CDR1 WSHSY and CDR2 SAAADI come from the germline V gene. In DNA form, the CDR3 reads TGCGCCAGCAGACAGGGGGCGCCTCTATGGGGCAGTGAAGCTTTCTTT. This gives the protein CASRQGAPLWGSEAFF.

Many counts were recorded for this clonotype. The rearrangement uses TRBV10-1 and TRBJ1-4, with D perhaps matching TRBD1 (6 bases). The CDR3 spans 14 residues. CDR1 and CDR2 from the germline V gene are WNHNN and SYGVQD (reference sequence). The V end lost 4 bases, the J end lost 6 bases, and 12 bases lay between the germline ends. CDR3 sequence (DNA): TGCGCCAGCAGTGGGACAGATAAAGATGAAAAACTGTTTTTT. This translates into CASSGTDKDEKLFF.

This chain uses TRBV14 with TRBJ1-6, with a tentative D call TRBD1 (6 bases). This CDR3 region has 15 residues. Trimming cost V 1 base and J 11 bases, with 15 bases left between them. The germline V gene has CDR1 SGHDN and CDR2 FVKESK. Here the CDR3 DNA reads TGTGCCAGCAGCCAAGTAACAGGGCCGCTAACACCCCTCCACTTT. Amino acids: CASSQVTGPLTPLHF.

V gene TRBV27 combines with J gene TRBJ1-1; 8 positions match TRBD1. This CDR3 has 15 residues. Looked up from germline, CDR1 is MNHEY and CDR2 is SMNVEV (reference sequence). Trimming at V came to 5 bases and at J to 1 base, leaving 6 bases not matched to a gene. CDR3 residues: CASSASGTGNTEAFF. For the CDR3, the DNA is TGTGCCAGCAGTGCATCCGGGACAGGGAACACTGAAGCTTTCTTT.

In regard to this clonotype: This may be a read error: a much more frequent sequence differs by one nucleotide. The chain uses TRBV18 and TRBJ2-7; D not resolved. Germline lookup yields CDR1 KGHSH and CDR2 LQKENI. The CDR3 is 14 amino acids. DNA for the CDR3: TGTGCCATCTCACCGTCCGGGCCCAGCTACGAGCAGTACTTC. This gives the protein CAISPSGPSYEQYF.

This clonotype has ten or more counts. The V and J genes are TRBV14 and TRBJ1-6; D may be TRBD1 (6 bases). The CDR3 runs 15 residues. Trimming stripped 4 bases from V and 10 bases from J, with 17 bases between. CDR1 and CDR2 from the germline V gene are SGHDN and FVKESK. The CDR3 DNA sequence: TGTGCCAGCAGCCGACAGGCGGGGAGTATATCACCCCTCCACTTT. It codes for CASSRQAGSISPLHF. Supplemented by reference TRBV14 and TRBJ1-6, the full variable domain reads EAGVTQFPSHSVIEKGQTVTLRCDPISGHDNLYWYRRVMGKEIKFLLHFVKESKQDESGMPNNRFLAERTGGTYSTLKVQPAELEDSGVYFCASSRQAGSISPLHFGNGTRLTVT.

The CDR3 here is CASSWAPGAGTDTQYF. CDR3 nucleotides: TGTGCCAGCAGCTGGGCCCCAGGGGCGGGCACAGATACGCAGTATTTT. The rearrangement joins TRBV7-8 to TRBJ2-3; D is possibly TRBD1 (6 bases). The CDR3 loop spans 16 amino acids. Per germline, CDR1 SGHVS and CDR2 FQNEAQ. Trimming took 4 bases from V and 1 from J, leaving 15 bases between them.

This clonotype was found many times. This CDR3 is CASSLLQGASGNTIYF. CDR3 DNA sequence: TGTGCCAGCAGTTTGTTACAGGGGGCGTCTGGAAACACCATATATTTT. The rearrangement joins TRBV28 to TRBJ1-3; 9 bases line up with TRBD1. Per germline, CDR1 MDHEN and CDR2 SYDVKM. This CDR3 region has 16 residues. The junction had 4 bases not matched to a gene; V was cut back by 3 bases and J by 1 base.

This clonotype has a count of ten or more. The V and J genes are TRBV7-7 and TRBJ2-2, with a weak D call TRBD2 (5 bases). The V and J ends lost 5 bases and 5 bases respectively, with 18 bases between them. The CDR3 runs to 16 residues. CDR1 SSHAT and CDR2 FNYEAQ come from the germline V gene (reference sequence). The CDR3 sequence: CASSPRARVGTGELFF. The DNA of the CDR3 is TGTGCCAGCAGCCCCCGCGCGAGGGTTGGTACCGGGGAGCTGTTTTTT.

This clonotype has ten or more counts. The chain carries TRBV9 and TRBJ2-5; 14 bases agree with TRBD2. This CDR3 contains 16 residues. Germline CDR1 reads SGDLS; CDR2 reads YYNGEE. The V gene end was trimmed by 0 bases and the J gene end by 3 bases; junction bases not matched to a gene: 1. The CDR3 spells CASSVEGLAGEETQYF. The CDR3 coding sequence is TGTGCCAGCAGCGTAGAGGGACTAGCGGGAGAAGAGACCCAGTACTTC.

This chain uses TRBV20-1 with TRBJ1-5, with 7 bases aligning to TRBD1. CDR1 is DFQATT and CDR2 is SNEGSKA in the germline V gene (reference sequence). The V segment lost 0 bases and the J segment 5 bases; nucleotides outside the gene matches: 7. The CDR3 has 15 amino acids. The CDR3 sequence: CSARDPGQRHQPQHF. CDR3 in DNA: TGCAGTGCTAGAGACCCGGGACAGCGACATCAGCCCCAGCATTTT.

The chain links TRBV18 to TRBJ2-7; possibly TRBD2 for D (7 bases). The CDR3 loop spans 15 amino acids. V was shortened by 4 bases and J by 0 bases, with 13 bases between the two germline ends. CDR1 is KGHSH, CDR2 LQKENI, per germline. The CDR3 region has the DNA TGTGCCAGCTCACGCTCGGGGGGCCCCTCCTACGAGCAGTACTTC. Its translation is CASSRSGGPSYEQYF.

This clonotype was detected once. The chain is built from TRBV3-1 and TRBJ2-3, with a tentative D call TRBD1 (5 bases). This CDR3 contains 15 residues. V was pared by 0 bases and J by 6 bases, with 13 bases between. Germline loops: CDR1 LGHDT, CDR2 YNNKEL (reference sequence). The chain's CDR3 is CASSQEILAGDTQYF. CDR3 nucleotides: TGTGCCAGCAGCCAAGAAATTCTGGCAGGGGATACGCAGTATTTT.

This clonotype was recorded at least ten times. The V gene is TRBV20-1, the J gene TRBJ1-1; D unclear. Germline CDR1 is DFQATT and CDR2 is SNEGSKA (reference sequence). The V gene lost 5 bases and the J gene lost 1 base, with 11 bases spanning the gap. The CDR3 is 13 amino acids. CDR3: CSAFRFSNTEAFF. Written as DNA, the CDR3 is TGCAGTGCTTTCAGATTTTCGAACACTGAAGCTTTCTTT.